The source of this T cell receptor beta chain is a study of blood T cell repertoires in COVID-19 (dated by TCRdb to the early 2020s). In terms of the full investigation: Samples covering the acute and convalescent phases of COVID-19 were provided by collaborators in the United States, Italy and Spain. Subjects who had been exposed to COVID-19, were actively infected with it, or had recovered from it provided the deeply sampled blood TCRbeta repertoires that made up the dataset. A freely available public database, intended as a resource for researchers studying the immune response to SARS-CoV-2, is where the repertoires were released. Nearly every sample came with metadata listing a de-identified subject ID, COVID-19 status, age in years and sex. The samples were drawn from the first 160 participants of the ongoing ImmuneRACE study and from more than 1,000 subjects provided by 6 global collaborators. Where available, HLA class I and class II types were taken from metadata supplied by the sample provider and were not determined by assay-based typing. The material from the prospective study consisted of cDNA or gDNA derived from T cells, B-cell-depleted T cells, or PBMCs.

Collaborating institutions collected whole blood in K2EDTA tubes following their own protocols. For TCRbeta analysis, collaborator samples were shipped as frozen whole blood, as isolated PBMCs, or as DNA extracted from either sample type. The CDR3 starts with the cysteine, ends with the phenylalanine, and has 15 residues. Only the CDR3 DNA stays, 45 bases, in frame from base 1. Unmatched junction bases come to 11, with V trimmed by 6 bases and J by 8 bases. According to the germline V gene, CDR1 reads SGHRS and CDR2 reads YFSETQ. What the work shows at the level of the full study, not this receptor alone: Clinical and demographic metadata were provided uncurated, with the amount varying by source and participant.

About this clone: Its antigen is currently not known. Base quality data are lacking; no much larger clone is found one base away.

The immunoSEQ Assay, a bias-controlled multiplex PCR, was used to amplify TCRbeta CDR3 regions from genomic DNA. The authors' analysis ran thus. Nucleated cell counts per sample were estimated from amplification of reference gene primers within the assay. Sequence reads were collapsed and filtered to measure the absolute abundance of every unique TCRbeta CDR3 rearrangement. For each sample, productive Simpson clonality was calculated by taking the square root of Simpson's diversity index across productive rearrangements. Held by TCRdb, this immuneACCESS table contains in-frame sequences only and omits some clones. Under half of the omission traces to an unresolved V gene where checked; the cause of the rest is unknown. From that table come the V and J calls and clone size; the DNA was used to work out D and trimming. In all, the sample holds approximately 36,000 clones, and about 85% of those were seen once. Of the sample, 20% is held by the ten largest clones.

The sample consisted of peripheral blood. The TCR comes from a man in his 60s with acute or convalescent COVID-19. In this chain, TRBV5-1 is recombined with TRBJ1-4; TRBD1 agrees with 9 junctional bases. CDR3 protein: CASTRTGGDGEKLFF. The nucleotide sequence is TGCGCCAGCACCCGTACAGGGGGCGATGGGGAAAAACTGTTTTTT.